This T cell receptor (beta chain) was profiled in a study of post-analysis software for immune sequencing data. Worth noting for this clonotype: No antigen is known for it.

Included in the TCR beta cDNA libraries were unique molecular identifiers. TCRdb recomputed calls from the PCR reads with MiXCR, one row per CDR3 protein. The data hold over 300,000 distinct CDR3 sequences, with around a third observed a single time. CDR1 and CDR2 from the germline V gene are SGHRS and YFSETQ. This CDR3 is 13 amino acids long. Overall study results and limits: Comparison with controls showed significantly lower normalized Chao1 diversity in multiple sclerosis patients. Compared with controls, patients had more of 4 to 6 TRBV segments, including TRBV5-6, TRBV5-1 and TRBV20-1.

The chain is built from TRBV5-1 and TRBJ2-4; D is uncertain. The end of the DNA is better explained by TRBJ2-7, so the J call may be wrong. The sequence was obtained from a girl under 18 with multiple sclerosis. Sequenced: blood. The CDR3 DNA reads TGCGCCAGCAGCTTGGAGTGGCGGTACGAGCAGTACTTC. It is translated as CASSLEWRYEQYF.